Listed here are 23 T cell receptor beta chains from one sample, sequenced in a study of blood T cell repertoires in COVID-19 (TCRdb year 2020). Libraries were prepared through the immunoSEQ multiplex PCR assay. TCRdb took this table from immuneACCESS and kept in-frame rearrangements with V and J called. Such tables lack part of the clones; where checked against another copy, unresolved V genes explain under half of the gap, and the rest is unexplained. The sample records about 220,000 clones, about 88% of which are singletons. About 2.4% of the sample is held by the ten biggest clonotypes. Source material: PBMCs or T cells enriched from blood (not recorded which). Every receptor here comes from a woman aged 25 to 45 who had recovered from COVID-19.

The chain combines TRBV27 with TRBJ2-7, with TRBD2 matching 8 bases. J was trimmed by 9 bases and V by 7 bases; bases with no gene match: 11. The CDR3 is 13 amino acids. Per the germline V gene, CDR1 is MNHEY and CDR2 is SMNVEV (reference sequence). The chain's CDR3 is CASKAQAGDVQYF. The CDR3 nucleotides are TGTGCCAGCAAGGCTCAAGCGGGGGATGTGCAGTACTTC.

The chain carries TRBV9 and TRBJ2-1, with a weak D call TRBD2 (7 bases). The V end was cut by 0 bases, the J end by 8 bases, with 12 bases between. CDR3 length: 14 residues. Germline lookup yields CDR1 SGDLS and CDR2 YYNGEE. The CDR3 region is CASSVARGADEQFF. The CDR3 nucleotides read TGTGCCAGCAGCGTAGCTCGGGGGGCGGATGAGCAGTTCTTC.

The rearrangement uses TRBV2 and TRBJ1-2, with 7 bases fitting TRBD1. Per germline, CDR1 SNHLY and CDR2 FYNNEI. Losses at the gene ends were 5 bases for V and 5 bases for J; bases not matched to a gene: 8. The CDR3 runs 14 residues. Here the CDR3 reads CASSSRQGLYGYTF. In DNA, the CDR3 is TGTGCCAGCAGTAGTCGACAGGGCCTTTATGGCTACACCTTC.

The V gene is TRBV19, the J gene TRBJ1-2, with a weak D call TRBD1 (5 bases). This CDR3 is 16 amino acids long. Per the germline V gene, CDR1 is LNHDA and CDR2 is SQIVND (reference sequence). The V gene lost 6 bases and the J gene lost 7 bases, with 24 bases spanning the gap. CDR3 nucleotides: TGTGCCAGTAGGGACAAATACAGCGTTGCGGAGGGTGGCTACACCTTC. Protein product: CASRDKYSVAEGGYTF. Complete variable domain (other parts from reference TRBV19 and TRBJ1-2): DGGITQSPKYLFRKEGQNVTLSCEQNLNHDAMYWYRQDPGQGLRLIYYSQIVNDFQKGDIAEGYSVSREKKESFPLTVTSAQKNPTAFYLCASRDKYSVAEGGYTFGSGTRLTVV.

The rearrangement uses TRBV15 and TRBJ1-1, with 8 bases that match TRBD1. The CDR3 is 13 residues long. Per germline, CDR1 LNHNV and CDR2 YYDKDF (reference sequence). V shed 5 bases, J shed 7 bases, and the junction held 6 bases outside the gene matches. The CDR3 DNA sequence: TGTGCCACCAGCCTGGACAGGGTATATGAAGCTTTCTTT. As protein: CATSLDRVYEAFF.

The chain employs TRBV9 and TRBJ1-2; D may be TRBD1 (6 bases). CDR3 size: 14 residues. Germline V gene lookup returns CDR1 SGDLS and CDR2 YYNGEE. Trimming took off 0 bases at V and 4 bases at J, with 10 bases between the two ends. Here the CDR3 reads CASSVDGGAYGYTF. The CDR3 nucleotides are TGTGCCAGCAGCGTAGATGGGGGCGCCTATGGCTACACCTTC.

The CDR3, as DNA: TGTGCCAGCAGCTTAGCAAGAAGCCAGGGGGGCTACACCTTC. Its protein is CASSLARSQGGYTF. The chain recombines TRBV7-2 with TRBJ1-2, with TRBD1 as a possible D gene (6 bases). V was pared by 0 bases and J by 8 bases, with 13 bases between. CDR1 is SGHTA, CDR2 FQGNSA, per germline. This CDR3 is 14 amino acids long. The complete variable domain, with remaining parts taken from reference TRBV7-2 and TRBJ1-2, reads GAGVSQSPSNKVTEKGKDVELRCDPISGHTALYWYRQSLGQGLEFLIYFQGNSAPDKSGLPSDRFSAERTGGSVSTLTIQRTQQEDSAVYLCASSLARSQGGYTFGSGTRLTVV.

The chain's CDR3 is CASRFRDRGLLQGYTF. The CDR3 DNA reads TGTGCCAGTAGATTCCGGGACAGGGGCCTCTTGCAGGGCTACACCTTC. The rearrangement uses TRBV3-1 (or the pseudogene TRBV3-2) and TRBJ1-2; 10 nucleotides agree with TRBD1. The CDR3 runs to 16 residues. J was trimmed by 8 bases and V by 9 bases; bases with no gene match: 18. CDR1 is LGHDT and CDR2 is YNNKEL in the germline V gene (reference sequence).

With regard to this clone: At one of its ends the junction is not consistent with the germline gene, which may arise from a read error. The chain is built from TRBV7-7 and TRBJ2-1; 7 nucleotides align to TRBD1. CDR1 and CDR2 (germline): SSHAT, FNYEAQ (reference sequence). The CDR3 runs to 15 residues. The DNA of the CDR3 is TGTGCTAGCAGCTTAACCATAGGGGGCGCCAATGAGCAGTTCTTC. Translating it yields CASSLTIGGANEQFF.

This clone was observed once. This chain uses TRBV6-1 with TRBJ1-2; D is perhaps TRBD1 (6 bases). The CDR3 runs to 17 residues. CDR1 and CDR2 from the germline V gene are MNHNS and SASEGT. V lost 0 bases and J 4 bases, leaving 18 bases between the germline ends. The CDR3 here is CASSEAPDRRSSYGYTF. In DNA, the CDR3 is TGTGCCAGCAGTGAAGCGCCCGACAGGAGGAGTTCCTATGGCTACACCTTC.

The V call is TRBV5-4, the J call TRBJ2-1; 7 bases align to TRBD1. This CDR3 comprises 13 residues. V lost 3 bases and J lost 6; bases outside the gene matches: 3. CDR1 is SGHNT and CDR2 is YYREEE in the germline V gene (reference sequence). CDR3 sequence reads: CASSYDRVNEQFF. CDR3 bases: TGTGCCAGCAGCTACGACAGGGTCAATGAGCAGTTCTTC.

To note about this clone: The same CDR3 is also encoded by other DNA sequences in this sample. V is TRBV4-1 and J is TRBJ1-1, with 7 bases aligning to TRBD1. V shed 1 base and J 1 base; nucleotides not matched to a gene: 3. Germline-derived CDR1 and CDR2 are MGHRA and YSYEKL. This CDR3 has 15 residues. The CDR3 loop is CASSQVDRENTEAFF. The CDR3 region has the DNA TGCGCCAGCAGCCAAGTCGACAGGGAGAACACTGAAGCTTTCTTT.

The genes are TRBV19 and TRBJ2-7; 9 bases line up with TRBD2. Germline loops: CDR1 LNHDA, CDR2 SQIVND (reference sequence). J gave up 2 bases and V 3 bases, and 5 bases lay outside the gene matches. The CDR3 totals 15 residues. This CDR3 reads CASSIFAGGPYEQYF. DNA of the CDR3: TGTGCCAGTAGTATTTTCGCGGGGGGGCCCTACGAGCAGTACTTC.

The chain carries TRBV2 and TRBJ2-7; D is uncertain. From germline, CDR1 is SNHLY and CDR2 FYNNEI. The CDR3 is 12 residues long. V lost 2 bases and J lost 6, with 8 bases in between. The CDR3 DNA is TGTGCCAGCAGTGAACTTCGTTTCGAGCAGTACTTC. It translates to CASSELRFEQYF.

The chain is built from TRBV6-1 and TRBJ1-2; 7 nucleotides line up with TRBD1. This CDR3 comprises 15 residues. Trimming cost V 2 bases and J 5 bases; bases outside gene matches: 8. From germline, CDR1 is MNHNS and CDR2 SASEGT. CDR3 amino acids: CASSEQNRGEYGYTF. CDR3 sequence (DNA): TGTGCCAGCAGTGAACAAAACAGGGGCGAGTATGGCTACACCTTC.

J is TRBJ1-6 and V is TRBV5-6; TRBD1 agrees at 9 bases. The V gene's germline CDR1 is SGHDT and CDR2 YYEEEE. There are 16 residues in the CDR3. J lost 7 bases, V lost 0 bases, and 5 bases had no gene match. CDR3 amino acids: CASSLGTGDGNSPLHF. Written as DNA, the CDR3 is TGTGCCAGCAGCTTGGGGACAGGGGATGGGAATTCACCCCTCCACTTT. Full variable domain (missing parts from reference TRBV5-6 and TRBJ1-6): DAGVTQSPTHLIKTRGQQVTLRCSPKSGHDTVSWYQQALGQGPQFIFQYYEEEERQRGNFPDRFSGHQFPNYSSELNVNALLLGDSALYLCASSLGTGDGNSPLHFGNGTRLTVT.

This clone was recorded once. The CDR3 sequence: CASSLGQGGINTEAFF. The CDR3 DNA sequence: TGTGCCAGCAGCTTGGGACAGGGGGGGATTAACACTGAAGCTTTCTTT. The chain is built from TRBV5-6 and TRBJ1-1, with 9 bases identical to TRBD1. This CDR3 spans 16 amino acids. The junction had 5 bases not matched to a gene; V was cut back by 0 bases and J by 2 bases. Germline V lookup: CDR1 SGHDT, CDR2 YYEEEE.

The V gene is TRBV3-1 (or the pseudogene TRBV3-2), the J gene TRBJ2-7; 9 nucleotides match TRBD2. Germline V gene lookup returns CDR1 LGHDT and CDR2 YNNKEL (reference sequence). The CDR3 is made up of 15 amino acids. V was pared by 6 bases and J by 4 bases, with 10 bases of the junction left unmatched. The chain's CDR3 is CASSHPGLALYEQYF. The CDR3 nucleotides are TGTGCCAGCAGTCACCCGGGACTAGCTTTATACGAGCAGTACTTC.

The chain carries TRBV6-5 and TRBJ1-2; the match to TRBD1 covers 7 bases. The CDR3 has 13 residues. The J segment lost 8 bases and the V segment lost 5 bases, leaving 8 bases of the junction unmatched. Per germline, CDR1 MNHEY and CDR2 SVGAGI. CDR3 sequence (DNA): TGTGCCAGCAGTAAATCGACAGGGCCCGGCTACACCTTC. It yields the protein CASSKSTGPGYTF.

About this clone itself: A read error may produce the germline difference seen at one junction end. V usage is TRBV7-9 and J usage is TRBJ2-1, with TRBD2 identical over 11 bases. Germline V gene lookup returns CDR1 SEHNR and CDR2 FQNEAQ (reference sequence). This CDR3 is built from 15 residues. The CDR3 loop reads CASSPLAGGTNKQFF. Here the CDR3 DNA reads TGTGCCAGCAGCCCCCTAGCGGGGGGCACCAATAAGCAGTTCTTC.

V and J are TRBV4-2 and TRBJ2-1; D is unresolved. The germline V and J ends were trimmed by 3 bases and 6 bases, with 3 bases remaining between them. Germline CDR1 reads LGHNA; CDR2 reads YNFKEQ. CDR3 length: 11 amino acids. The CDR3 nucleotides are TGTGCCAGCAGCCAGGCCAATGAGCAGTTCTTC. It codes for CASSQANEQFF.

The chain is built from TRBV29-1 and TRBJ2-1, with TRBD2 identical over 7 bases. This CDR3 region has 15 residues. Germline CDR1 is SQVTM and CDR2 is ANQGSEA. The ends lost 5 bases at V and 5 bases at J; junction bases unmatched: 12. CDR3 residues: CSVSGVLAENNEQFF. Here the CDR3 DNA reads TGCAGCGTTTCGGGCGTCCTAGCGGAGAACAATGAGCAGTTCTTC.

This clone was seen only a few times. The chain uses TRBV7-2 and TRBJ1-5, with TRBD1 as a possible D gene (5 bases). Per germline, CDR1 SGHTA and CDR2 FQGNSA. Trimming left V 0 bases short and J 6 bases short, with 12 bases between. This CDR3 is built from 15 residues. The CDR3 DNA reads as TGTGCCAGCAGCTTAGCGGGAGGGGCCGGTCAGCCCCAGCATTTT. This translates into CASSLAGGAGQPQHF.